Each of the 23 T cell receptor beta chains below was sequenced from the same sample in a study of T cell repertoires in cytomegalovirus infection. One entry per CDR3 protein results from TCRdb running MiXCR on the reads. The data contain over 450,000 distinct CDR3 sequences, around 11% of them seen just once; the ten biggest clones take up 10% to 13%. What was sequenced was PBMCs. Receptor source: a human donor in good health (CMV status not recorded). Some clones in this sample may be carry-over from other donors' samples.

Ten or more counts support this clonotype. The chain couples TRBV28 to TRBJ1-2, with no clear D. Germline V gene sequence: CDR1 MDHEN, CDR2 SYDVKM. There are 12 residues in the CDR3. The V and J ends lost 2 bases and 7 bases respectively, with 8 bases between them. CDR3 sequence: CASSLTYGGYTF. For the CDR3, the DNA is TGTGCCAGCAGTTTAACCTACGGTGGCTACACCTTC.

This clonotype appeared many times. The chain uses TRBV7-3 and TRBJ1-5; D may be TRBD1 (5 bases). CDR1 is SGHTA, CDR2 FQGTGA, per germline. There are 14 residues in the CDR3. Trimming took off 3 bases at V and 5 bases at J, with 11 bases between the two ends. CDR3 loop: CASSFPTADQPQHF. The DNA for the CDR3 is TGTGCCAGCAGCTTCCCGACAGCTGATCAGCCCCAGCATTTT. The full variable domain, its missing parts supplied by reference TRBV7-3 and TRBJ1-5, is GAGVSQTPSNKVTEKGKYVELRCDPISGHTALYWYRQSLGQGPEFLIYFQGTGAADDSGLPNDRFFAVRPEGSVSTLKIQRTERGDSAVYLCASSFPTADQPQHFGDGTRLSIL.

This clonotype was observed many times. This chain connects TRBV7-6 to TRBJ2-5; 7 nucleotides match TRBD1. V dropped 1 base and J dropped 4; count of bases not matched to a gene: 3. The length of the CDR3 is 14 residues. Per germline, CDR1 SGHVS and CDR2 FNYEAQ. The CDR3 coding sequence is TGTGCCAGCAGCTTAGAGGCAGGGGGAGAGACCCAGTACTTC. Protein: CASSLEAGGETQYF.

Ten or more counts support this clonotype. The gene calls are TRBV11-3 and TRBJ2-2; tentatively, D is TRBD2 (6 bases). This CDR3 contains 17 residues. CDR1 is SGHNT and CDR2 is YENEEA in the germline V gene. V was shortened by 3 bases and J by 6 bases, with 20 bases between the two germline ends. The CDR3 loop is CASSLYATGTSAGELFF. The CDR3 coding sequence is TGTGCCAGCAGCTTGTACGCAACCGGGACTTCGGCCGGGGAGCTGTTTTTT. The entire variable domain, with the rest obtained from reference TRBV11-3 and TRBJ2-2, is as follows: EAGVVQSPRYKIIEKKQPVAFWCNPISGHNTLYWYLQNLGQGPELLIRYENEEAVDDSQLPKDRFSAERLKGVDSTLKIQPAELGDSAVYLCASSLYATGTSAGELFFGEGSRLTVL.

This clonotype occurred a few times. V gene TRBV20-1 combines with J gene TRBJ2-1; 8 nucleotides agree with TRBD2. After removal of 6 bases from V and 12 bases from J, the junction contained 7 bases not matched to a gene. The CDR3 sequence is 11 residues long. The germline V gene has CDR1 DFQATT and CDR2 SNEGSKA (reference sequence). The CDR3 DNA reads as TGCAGTGCCACAGGGACTAGGGGGCAGTTCTTC. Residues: CSATGTRGQFF.

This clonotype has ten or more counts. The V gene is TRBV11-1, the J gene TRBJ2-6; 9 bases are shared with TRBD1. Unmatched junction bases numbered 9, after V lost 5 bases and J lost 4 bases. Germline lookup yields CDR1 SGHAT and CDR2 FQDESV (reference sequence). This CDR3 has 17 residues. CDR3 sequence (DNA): TGTGCCAGCAGCCGTATACAGGGGGCGATGGGGGCCAACGTCCTGACTTTC. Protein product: CASSRIQGAMGANVLTF.

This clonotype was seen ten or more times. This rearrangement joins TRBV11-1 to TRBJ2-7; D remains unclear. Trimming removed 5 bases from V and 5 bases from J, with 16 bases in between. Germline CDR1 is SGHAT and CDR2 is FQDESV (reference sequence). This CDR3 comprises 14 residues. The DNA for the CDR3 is TGTGCCAGCAGCATCCCGGGCCCCTGGAACGAGCAGTACTTC. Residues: CASSIPGPWNEQYF.

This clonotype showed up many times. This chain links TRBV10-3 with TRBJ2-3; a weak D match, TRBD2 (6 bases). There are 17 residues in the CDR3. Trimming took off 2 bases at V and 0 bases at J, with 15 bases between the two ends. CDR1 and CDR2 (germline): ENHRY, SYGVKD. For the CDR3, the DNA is TGTGCCATCAGTGAGCCCAGACTAGACGGTAGCACAGATACGCAGTATTTT. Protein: CAISEPRLDGSTDTQYF.

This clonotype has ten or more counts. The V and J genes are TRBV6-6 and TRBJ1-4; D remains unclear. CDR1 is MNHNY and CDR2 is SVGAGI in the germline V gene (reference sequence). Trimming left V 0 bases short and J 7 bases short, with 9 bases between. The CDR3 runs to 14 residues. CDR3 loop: CASSYSRHSEKLFF. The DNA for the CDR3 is TGTGCCAGCAGTTACTCACGCCACAGTGAAAAACTGTTTTTT.

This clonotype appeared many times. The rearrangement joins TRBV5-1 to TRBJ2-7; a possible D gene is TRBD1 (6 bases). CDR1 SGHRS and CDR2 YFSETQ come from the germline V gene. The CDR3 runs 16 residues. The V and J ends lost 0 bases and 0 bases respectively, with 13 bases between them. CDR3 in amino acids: CASSLGADSLSYEQYF. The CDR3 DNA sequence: TGCGCCAGCAGCTTGGGGGCGGACAGTCTCTCCTACGAGCAGTACTTC.

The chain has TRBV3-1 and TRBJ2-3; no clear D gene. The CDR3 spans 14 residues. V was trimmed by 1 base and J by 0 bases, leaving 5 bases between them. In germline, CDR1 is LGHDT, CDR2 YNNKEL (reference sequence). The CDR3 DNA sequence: TGTGCCAGCAGCCAAGTCAGGAGCACAGATACGCAGTATTTT. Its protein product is CASSQVRSTDTQYF.

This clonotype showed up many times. The CDR3 spells CASSMTGTGELFF. CDR3 bases: TGTGCCAGTAGTATGACTGGAACCGGGGAGCTGTTTTTT. The chain is built from TRBV19 and TRBJ2-2, with unresolved D. Deletions cut 3 bases from V and 5 bases from J, with 7 bases between. From germline, CDR1 is LNHDA and CDR2 SQIVND (reference sequence). This CDR3 region has 13 residues.

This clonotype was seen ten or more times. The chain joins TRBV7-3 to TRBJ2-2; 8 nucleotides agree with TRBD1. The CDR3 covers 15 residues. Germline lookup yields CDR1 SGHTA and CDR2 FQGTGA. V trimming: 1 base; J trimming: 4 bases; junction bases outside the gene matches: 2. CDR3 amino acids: CASSLIQGGTGELFF. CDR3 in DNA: TGTGCCAGCAGCTTAATACAGGGGGGCACCGGGGAGCTGTTTTTT.

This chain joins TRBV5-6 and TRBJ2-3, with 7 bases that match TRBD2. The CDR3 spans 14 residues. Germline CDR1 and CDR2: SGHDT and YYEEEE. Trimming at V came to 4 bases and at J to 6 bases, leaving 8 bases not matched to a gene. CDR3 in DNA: TGTGCCAGCAGCCCTAGCGGTGTGAGGGATACGCAGTATTTT. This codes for CASSPSGVRDTQYF.

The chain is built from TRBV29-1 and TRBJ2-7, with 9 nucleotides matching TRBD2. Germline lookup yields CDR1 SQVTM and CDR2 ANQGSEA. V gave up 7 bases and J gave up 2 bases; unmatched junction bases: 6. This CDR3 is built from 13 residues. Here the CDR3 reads CSGRLADTYEQYF. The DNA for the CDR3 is TGCAGCGGGCGACTAGCGGATACCTACGAGCAGTACTTC.

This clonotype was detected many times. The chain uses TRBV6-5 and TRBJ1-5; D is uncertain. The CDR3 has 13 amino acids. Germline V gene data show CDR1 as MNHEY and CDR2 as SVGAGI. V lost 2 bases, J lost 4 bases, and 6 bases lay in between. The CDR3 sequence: CASSYGMNQPQHF. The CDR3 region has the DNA TGTGCCAGCAGTTACGGGATGAATCAGCCCCAGCATTTT.

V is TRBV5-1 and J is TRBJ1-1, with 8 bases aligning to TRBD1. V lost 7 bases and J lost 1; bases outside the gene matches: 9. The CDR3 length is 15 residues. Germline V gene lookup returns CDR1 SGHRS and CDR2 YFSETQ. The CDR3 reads CASSISGTGNTEAFF. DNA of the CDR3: TGCGCCAGCTCGATATCAGGGACAGGGAACACTGAAGCTTTCTTT. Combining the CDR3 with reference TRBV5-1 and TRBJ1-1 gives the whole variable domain KAGVTQTPRYLIKTRGQQVTLSCSPISGHRSVSWYQQTPGQGLQFLFEYFSETQRNKGNFPGRFSGRQFSNSRSEMNVSTLELGDSALYLCASSISGTGNTEAFFGQGTRLTVV.

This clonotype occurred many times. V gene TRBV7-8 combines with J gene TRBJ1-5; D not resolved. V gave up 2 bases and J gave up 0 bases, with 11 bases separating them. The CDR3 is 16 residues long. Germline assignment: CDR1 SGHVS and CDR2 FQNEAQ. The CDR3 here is CASSLRSDYSNQPQHF. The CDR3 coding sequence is TGTGCCAGCAGCTTAAGATCAGATTATAGCAATCAGCCCCAGCATTTT.

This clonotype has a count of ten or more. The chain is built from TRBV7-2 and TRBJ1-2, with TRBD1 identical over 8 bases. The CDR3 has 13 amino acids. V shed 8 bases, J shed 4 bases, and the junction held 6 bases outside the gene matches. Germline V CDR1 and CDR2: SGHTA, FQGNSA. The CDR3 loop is CASATQGAYGYTF. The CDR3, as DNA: TGTGCCAGCGCCACGCAGGGGGCCTATGGCTACACCTTC.

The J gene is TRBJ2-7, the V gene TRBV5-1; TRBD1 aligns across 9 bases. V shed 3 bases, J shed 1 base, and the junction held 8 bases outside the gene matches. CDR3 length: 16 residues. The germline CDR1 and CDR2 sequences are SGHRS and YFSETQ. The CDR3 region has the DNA TGCGCCAGCAGCTCTACCCGGGACAGGGTATCCTACGAGCAGTACTTC. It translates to CASSSTRDRVSYEQYF. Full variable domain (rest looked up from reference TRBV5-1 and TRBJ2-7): KAGVTQTPRYLIKTRGQQVTLSCSPISGHRSVSWYQQTPGQGLQFLFEYFSETQRNKGNFPGRFSGRQFSNSRSEMNVSTLELGDSALYLCASSSTRDRVSYEQYFGPGTRLTVT.

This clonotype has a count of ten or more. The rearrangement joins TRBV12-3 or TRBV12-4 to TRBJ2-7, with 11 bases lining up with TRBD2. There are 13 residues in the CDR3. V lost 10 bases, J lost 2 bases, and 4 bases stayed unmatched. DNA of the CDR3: TGTGCCACCTTAGCGGGAGGGGCCTACGAGCAGTACTTC. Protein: CATLAGGAYEQYF.

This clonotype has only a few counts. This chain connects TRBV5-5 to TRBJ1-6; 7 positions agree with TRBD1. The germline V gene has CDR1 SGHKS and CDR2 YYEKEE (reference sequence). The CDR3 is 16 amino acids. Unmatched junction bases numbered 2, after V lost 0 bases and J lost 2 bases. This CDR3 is CASSLGGTAYNSPLHF. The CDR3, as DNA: TGTGCCAGCAGCTTGGGGGGGACAGCCTATAATTCACCCCTCCACTTT.

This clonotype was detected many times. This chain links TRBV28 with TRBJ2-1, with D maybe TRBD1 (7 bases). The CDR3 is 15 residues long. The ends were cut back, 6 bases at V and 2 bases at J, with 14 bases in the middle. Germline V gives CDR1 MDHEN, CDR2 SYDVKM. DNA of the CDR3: TGTGCCAGCAGCCAAGGGGGCGGGACCTACAATGAGCAGTTCTTC. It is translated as CASSQGGGTYNEQFF.